Here is one T cell receptor (beta chain) with its context. What it binds is unknown. Profiling relied on immunoSEQ multiplex PCR, and the TCRdb table lists in-frame clones only, not all of them. The sample records under 200,000 clones, around nine tenths being singletons. The sample originates from a study of T cell responses to AZD1222 COVID-19 vaccine. In germline, CDR1 is MDHEN, CDR2 SYDVKM. The germline V and J ends were trimmed by 1 base and 4 bases, with 21 bases remaining between them. The CDR3 extends over 18 amino acids. Overall study findings and caveats: There were mostly white British donors and more females than males, and clonal diversity was possibly underestimated.

The source is an adult in good health. This chain uses TRBV28 with TRBJ2-3; D unclear. The specimen comprised peripheral blood, sampled on day 0 of AZD1222 vaccination. The CDR3 DNA is TGTGCCAGCAGTTTATCTTCAGGTTTTGGGTCCTTATCAGATACGCAGTATTTT. Encoded protein: CASSLSSGFGSLSDTQYF. The whole variable domain, filled in from reference TRBV28 and TRBJ2-3, reads DVKVTQSSRYLVKRTGEKVFLECVQDMDHENMFWYRQDPGLGLRLIYFSYDVKMKEKGDIPEGYSVSREKKERFSLILESASTNQTSMYLCASSLSSGFGSLSDTQYFGPGTRLTVL.